This T cell receptor beta chain was identified in a study of blood T cell repertoires in COVID-19 (dated by TCRdb to between 2020 and 2021). As for the study more broadly: Collaborator samples came from the United States, Italy and Spain and covered acute and convalescent phases of COVID-19. Deeply sampled blood TCRbeta repertoires from subjects exposed to, actively infected with, or recovered from COVID-19 were included in the dataset. Where available, HLA class I and class II types were obtained from metadata supplied by the sample provider rather than from assay-based typing. Samples came from the ongoing ImmuneRACE study (first 160 participants) plus 1,254 subjects from 6 global collaborators. The material from the prospective study consisted of cDNA or gDNA derived from T cells, B-cell-depleted T cells, or PBMCs. A de-identified subject ID, COVID-19 status, age in years and sex were almost always included in the sample metadata. A freely available public database, intended as a resource for researchers studying the immune response to SARS-CoV-2, is where the repertoires were released. On the study overall, not on this receptor specifically: How much clinical and demographic metadata was included differed by source and by participant, and the metadata was provided uncurated.

Collaborating institutions collected whole blood in K2EDTA tubes following their own protocols. Collaborator samples were shipped for TCRbeta analysis as frozen whole blood, isolated PBMCs, or DNA extracted from either sample type. About this clone itself: Its antigen is unknown. Base qualities are not at hand, and no much larger clone is one base apart.

TCRbeta CDR3 regions were amplified from genomic DNA using the immunoSEQ Assay, a bias-controlled multiplex PCR. As for how the authors treated the data: The number of nucleated cells in each sample was estimated by amplification of reference gene primers within the assay. Sequence reads were collapsed and filtered to measure the absolute abundance of every unique TCRbeta CDR3 rearrangement. For each sample, productive Simpson clonality was calculated as the square root of Simpson's diversity index across productive rearrangements. This is the immuneACCESS table as TCRdb keeps it, with only in-frame sequences that have V and J called. A part of the clones is gone; compared with another copy, unresolved V genes explain less than half, and the rest is unexplained. Clone size and V and J calls were adopted from that table, with D and trimming inferred from the DNA. This sample holds about 92,000 clones; around 85% were observed only once. Together, the top ten hold roughly 15% of the sample.

Per the germline V gene, SQVTM is the CDR1 and ANQGSEA is the CDR2. V is shortened by 2 bases, J by 2 bases, and the region joining them spans 13 bases. There are 15 amino acids in the CDR3, from cysteine to phenylalanine inclusive. Only the CDR3 DNA is retained, 45 bases long and in frame from the first base. The TCR was taken from a woman aged 80 or over with active or convalescent COVID-19. The specimen sequenced was peripheral blood. The sequence joins TRBV29-1 to TRBJ1-3; TRBD1 is possibly the D segment (6 matching bases). DNA sequence: TGCAGCGTTGAATCAGGGGTTTCGGCTGGAAACACCATATATTTT. This is translated as CSVESGVSAGNTIYF. Reference TRBV29-1 and TRBJ1-3 genes cover what lies past the CDR3, so the full variable domain is SAVISQKPSRDICQRGTSLTIQCQVDSQVTMMFWYRQQPGQSLTLIATANQGSEATYESGFVIDKFPISRPNLTFSTLTVSNMSPEDSSIYLCSVESGVSAGNTIYFGEGSWLTVV.